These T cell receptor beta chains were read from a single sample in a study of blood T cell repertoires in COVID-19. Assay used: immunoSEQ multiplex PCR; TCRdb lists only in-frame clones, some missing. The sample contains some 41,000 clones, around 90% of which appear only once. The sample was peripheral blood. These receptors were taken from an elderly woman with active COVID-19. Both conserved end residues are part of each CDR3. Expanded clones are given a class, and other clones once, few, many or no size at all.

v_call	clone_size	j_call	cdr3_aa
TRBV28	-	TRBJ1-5	CASSFSWGLGQPQHF
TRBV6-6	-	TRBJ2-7	CASSWDRELREQYF
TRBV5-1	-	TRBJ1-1	CASSFTRNTEAFF
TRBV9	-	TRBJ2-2	CASSVGLAGSTGELFF
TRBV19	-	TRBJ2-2	CATSVTNTGELFF
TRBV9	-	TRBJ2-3	CASSVNTGQYTDTQYF
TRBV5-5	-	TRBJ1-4	CASSFLFSGQGNEKLFF
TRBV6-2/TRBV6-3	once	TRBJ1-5	CASSFGTGNQPQHF
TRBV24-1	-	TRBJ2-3	CATSGQGIKDYTDTQYF
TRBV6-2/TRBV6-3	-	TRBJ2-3	CASSPTRGFTDTQYF
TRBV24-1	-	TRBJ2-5	CATSDFSGGTQETQYF
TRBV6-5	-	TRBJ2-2	CASTSIAPNTGELFF
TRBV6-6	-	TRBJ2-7	CASTERGFYEQYF
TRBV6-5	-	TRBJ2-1	CASSYSTGGIYNEQFF
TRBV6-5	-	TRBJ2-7	CASSPGTGVYEQYF
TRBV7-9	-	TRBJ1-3	CASSLGTAGNTIYF
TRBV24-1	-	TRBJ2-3	CATSSRQGAGDTQYF
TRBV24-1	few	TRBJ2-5	CATSDFSSGGQETQYF
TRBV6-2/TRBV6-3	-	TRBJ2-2	CASSYSIEDGELFF
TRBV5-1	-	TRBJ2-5	CASSSSGQEETQYF
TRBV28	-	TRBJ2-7	CASAVDMSYEQYF
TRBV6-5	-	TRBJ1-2	CASSIRQGQRGYTF
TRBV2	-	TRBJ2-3	CASSDTSGGTSTDTQYF
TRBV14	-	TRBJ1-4	CASSHLGRGNEKLFF
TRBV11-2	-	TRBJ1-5	CASSLRDSNQPQHF
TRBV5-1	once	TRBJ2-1	CASSLRPTSGGASYNEQFF
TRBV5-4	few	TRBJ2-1	CASSQSGGTYNEQFF
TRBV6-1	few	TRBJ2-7	CASSESARRSYEQYF
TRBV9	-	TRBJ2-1	CASSARTGYRNEQFF
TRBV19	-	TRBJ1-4	CASSPQGSQLFF
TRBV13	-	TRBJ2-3	CASSPRTSGVGTDTQYF
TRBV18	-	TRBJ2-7	CASSPGTDYYEQYF
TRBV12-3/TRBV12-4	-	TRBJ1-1	CASSLWDRGAFF
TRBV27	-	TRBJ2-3	CASSRGGTTDTQYF
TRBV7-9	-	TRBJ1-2	CASSPGQGRGYTF
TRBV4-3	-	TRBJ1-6	CASSQELGSAGQGNSPLHF
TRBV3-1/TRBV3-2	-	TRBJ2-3	CASTGGPTDTQYF
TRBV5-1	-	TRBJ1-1	CASRGQGTEAFF
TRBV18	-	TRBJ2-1	CASSPGQGSNEQFF
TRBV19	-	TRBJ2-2	CASRGAGGTTGELFF
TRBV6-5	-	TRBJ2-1	CASSAPGLAAAAQFF
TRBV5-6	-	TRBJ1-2	CASSLVISGGSGYTF
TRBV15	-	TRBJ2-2	CATSRNRGRGTGELFF
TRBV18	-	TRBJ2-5	CASSPRLQETQYF
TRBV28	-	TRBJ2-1	CASSGAGGLVEQFF
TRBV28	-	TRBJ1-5	CASSFGGGTQPQHF
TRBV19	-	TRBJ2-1	CASRGRGINNEQFF
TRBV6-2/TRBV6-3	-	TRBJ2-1	CASSSPNRASSYNEQFF
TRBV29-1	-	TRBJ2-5	CSVGQSFGETQYF
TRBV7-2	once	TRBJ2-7	CASSSHRGPYEQYF
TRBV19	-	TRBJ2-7	CASSTGTATYEQYF
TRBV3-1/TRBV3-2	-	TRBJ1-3	CASSPSSSGNTIYF
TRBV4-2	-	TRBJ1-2	CASSQDHAGQETYGYTF
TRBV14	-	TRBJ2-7	CASSRDFYEQYF
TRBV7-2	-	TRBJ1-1	CASSFPGNWNTEAFF
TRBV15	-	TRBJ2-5	CATSRGTGHQETQYF
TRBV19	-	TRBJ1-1	CASSGRWNTEAFF